This T cell receptor beta chain was identified during a study of shared clonotypes between healthy human individuals. Study-wide background: Donor composition was a couple of women and three men, aged 18 to 49.

Naive-designated CD8 cells lacked CD45RO, were positively enriched for CCR7, and omitted terminally differentiated effector memory CD45RA+ cells. The V and J ends lost 6 bases and 0 bases respectively, with 21 bases between them. This CDR3 contains 18 residues. Germline CDR1 and CDR2: MNHEY and SMNVEV (reference sequence). To note about this clone: What it binds is unknown.

General study results and limits: Compared with clonotypes that all four donors shared, non-shared clonotypes had lower generation probabilities.

Data came from immunoSEQ multiplex PCR; TCRdb stores just in-frame clones and leaves some out. Altogether approximately 840,000 clones are present, just over 95% being singletons, with the ten largest covering about 0.21%. This rearrangement joins TRBV27 to TRBJ1-3; the D is unclear. Material: naive CD8+ T cells sorted from blood. This TCR was recovered from a man aged 30-40 years in good health. CDR3: CASSHTPLDVSSGNTIYF. The CDR3 bases are TGTGCCAGCAGCCATACCCCCCTGGACGTTAGCTCTGGAAACACCATATATTTT.